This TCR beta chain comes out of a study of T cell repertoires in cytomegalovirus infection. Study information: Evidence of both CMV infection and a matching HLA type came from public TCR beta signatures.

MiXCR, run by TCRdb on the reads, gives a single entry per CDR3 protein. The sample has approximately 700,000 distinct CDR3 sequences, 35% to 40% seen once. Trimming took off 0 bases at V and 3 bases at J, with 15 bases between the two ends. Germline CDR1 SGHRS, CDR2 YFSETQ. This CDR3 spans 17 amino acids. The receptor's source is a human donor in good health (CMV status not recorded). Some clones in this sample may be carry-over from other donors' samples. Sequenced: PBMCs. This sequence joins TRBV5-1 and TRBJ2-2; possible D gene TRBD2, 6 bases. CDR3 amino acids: CASSLGTRGSHTGELFF. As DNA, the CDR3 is TGCGCCAGCAGCTTGGGTACCCGGGGGTCCCACACCGGGGAGCTGTTTTTT.